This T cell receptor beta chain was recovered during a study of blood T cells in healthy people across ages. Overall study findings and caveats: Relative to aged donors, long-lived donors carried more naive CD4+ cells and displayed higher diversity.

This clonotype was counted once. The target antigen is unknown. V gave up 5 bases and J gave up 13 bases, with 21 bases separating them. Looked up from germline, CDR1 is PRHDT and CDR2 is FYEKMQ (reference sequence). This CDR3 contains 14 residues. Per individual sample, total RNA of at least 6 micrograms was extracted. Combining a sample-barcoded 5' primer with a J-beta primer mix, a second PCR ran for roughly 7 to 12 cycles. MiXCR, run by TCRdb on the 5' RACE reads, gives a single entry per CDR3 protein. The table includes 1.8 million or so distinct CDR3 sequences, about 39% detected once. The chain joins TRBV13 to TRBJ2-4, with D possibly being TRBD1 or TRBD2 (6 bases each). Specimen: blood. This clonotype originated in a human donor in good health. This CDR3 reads CASSPPGAVLEQYF. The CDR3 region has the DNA TGTGCCAGCAGCCCCCCGGGGGCCGTCTTAGAGCAGTACTTC.